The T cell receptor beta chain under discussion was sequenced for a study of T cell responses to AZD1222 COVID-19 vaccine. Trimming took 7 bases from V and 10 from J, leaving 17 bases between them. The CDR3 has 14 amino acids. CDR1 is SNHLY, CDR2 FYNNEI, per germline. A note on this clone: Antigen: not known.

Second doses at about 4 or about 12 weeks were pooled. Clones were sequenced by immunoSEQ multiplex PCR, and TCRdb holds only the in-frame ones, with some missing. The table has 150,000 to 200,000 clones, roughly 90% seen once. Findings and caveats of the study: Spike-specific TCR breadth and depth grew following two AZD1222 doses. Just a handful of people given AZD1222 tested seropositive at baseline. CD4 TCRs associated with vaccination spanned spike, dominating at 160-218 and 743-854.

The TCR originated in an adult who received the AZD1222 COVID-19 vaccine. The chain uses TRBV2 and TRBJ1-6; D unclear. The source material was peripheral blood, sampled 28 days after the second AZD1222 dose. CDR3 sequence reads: CASTAFTGGSPLHF. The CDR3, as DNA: TGTGCCAGCACAGCCTTCACGGGTGGCTCACCCCTCCACTTT. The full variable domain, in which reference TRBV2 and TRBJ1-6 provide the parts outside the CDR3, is EPEVTQTPSHQVTQMGQEVILRCVPISNHLYFYWYRQILGQKVEFLVSFYNNEISEKSEIFDDQFSVERPDGSNFTLKIRSTKLEDSAMYFCASTAFTGGSPLHFGNGTRLTVT.